This TCR beta chain stems from a study of OX40 agonist ivuxolimab in advanced cancers. General study findings and limits: Average numbers of expanded clones were greater in CD8+ T cells than in CD4+.

The method was immunoSEQ multiplex PCR; TCRdb's version includes in-frame clones alone and lacks a portion of them. This repertoire shows roughly 80,000 clones, 85% to 95% found once; its top ten account for about 0.32%. With baseline, cycle 4 day 1, and cycle 7 day 1 as timepoints, blood was sampled. Germline V gene lookup returns CDR1 MDHEN and CDR2 SYDVKM. Trimming removed 4 bases from V and 5 bases from J; junction bases left unmatched: 2. The CDR3 is 15 amino acids. Concerning this clone itself: Its antigen remains unknown.

Sequences were derived from CD4+ or CD8+ T cells sorted from blood, sampled in a trial of the OX40 agonist ivuxolimab. This chain connects TRBV28 to TRBJ2-2; 12 bases are shared with TRBD2. This TCR came from an adult with an advanced solid tumor such as melanoma, head and neck, liver or kidney cancer. As DNA, the CDR3 is TGTGCCAGCAGTTCGCTAGCGGGAGGGACCGGGGAGCTGTTTTTT. Translation: CASSSLAGGTGELFF.